Each of the 9 T cell receptor beta chains below was sequenced from the same sample in a study of OX40 agonist ivuxolimab in advanced cancers. Some clones are missing from TCRdb's copy, which holds only in-frame ones; the method was immunoSEQ multiplex PCR. The data contain 58,000 or so clones, roughly 84% of them singletons. The sequences come from CD4+ or CD8+ T cells sorted from blood, collected in a trial of the OX40 agonist ivuxolimab. Receptor source: an adult with an advanced solid tumor such as melanoma, head and neck, liver or kidney cancer.

The V gene is TRBV5-5, the J gene TRBJ2-5, with D perhaps matching TRBD1 (5 bases). The germline V and J ends were trimmed by 4 bases and 5 bases, with 15 bases remaining between them. CDR1 and CDR2 from the germline V gene are SGHKS and YYEKEE (reference sequence). The CDR3 spans 14 residues. For the CDR3, the DNA is TGTGCCAGCAGCGGGCTCTGGGGCCTGGAGACCCAGTACTTC. Translation: CASSGLWGLETQYF.

This clone appeared a few times. The chain couples TRBV18 to TRBJ2-7, with a possible D match to TRBD2 (5 bases). V shed 3 bases and J shed 4 bases, with 13 bases lying between them. CDR1 and CDR2 (germline): KGHSH, LQKENI. The CDR3 is 14 residues long. CDR3: CASSPGSQSYEQYF. CDR3 in DNA: TGTGCCAGCTCACCTGGGAGTCAGAGTTACGAGCAGTACTTC.

V and J are TRBV23-1 and TRBJ1-5; TRBD1 might be the D (6 bases). TRBV23-1 is labeled an ORF, and its function is uncertain. The length of the CDR3 is 15 residues. V was clipped by 6 bases and J by 8 bases, with 20 bases between them. The CDR3 region is CASRPRWGGHKPQHF. The DNA for the CDR3 is TGCGCCAGCAGGCCTCGGTGGGGGGGGCATAAGCCCCAGCATTTT.

The V gene is TRBV27, the J gene TRBJ2-1; 8 nucleotides align to TRBD1. V shed 4 bases, J shed 2 bases, and the junction held 7 bases outside the gene matches. The germline V gene has CDR1 MNHEY and CDR2 SMNVEV (reference sequence). This CDR3 is built from 16 residues. The CDR3 DNA follows: TGTGCCAGCAGTTCGTGGACAGGGAGAACCTACAATGAGCAGTTCTTC. Encoded protein: CASSSWTGRTYNEQFF.

The chain uses TRBV10-3 and TRBJ2-3; either TRBD1 or TRBD2 may supply D (5 bases each). The CDR3 length is 14 residues. Germline CDR1 ENHRY, CDR2 SYGVKD. Trimming pared 6 bases from V and 2 bases from J, leaving 12 bases between. The CDR3 DNA reads as TGTGCCATCAGCCCCGGGGCTCACACAGATACGCAGTATTTT. Translating it yields CAISPGAHTDTQYF.

The rearrangement joins TRBV4-2 to TRBJ2-3; TRBD2 aligns across 13 bases. With V trimmed by 2 bases and J by 2 bases, 10 bases remained unmatched. Germline V gene sequence: CDR1 LGHNA, CDR2 YNFKEQ. CDR3 size: 19 residues. CDR3 in DNA: TGTGCCAGCAGCCAACCCAGACTAGCGGGGGGCCTGACCACAGATACGCAGTATTTT. Amino acids: CASSQPRLAGGLTTDTQYF.

The chain couples TRBV6-1 to TRBJ2-1, with D possibly being TRBD1 or TRBD2 (5 bases each). The CDR3 is 16 residues long. The V gene's germline CDR1 is MNHNS and CDR2 SASEGT. V lost 0 bases to trimming and J lost 1 base, with 10 bases between them. CDR3 sequence reads: CASSEAGTRSYNEQFF. The CDR3 bases are TGTGCCAGCAGTGAAGCAGGGACCCGATCCTACAATGAGCAGTTCTTC.

In its sample, this clone was seen a few times. This sample also contains other DNA sequences that code for the same CDR3. This chain links TRBV19 with TRBJ2-7; TRBD1 aligns across 11 bases. The V segment lost 3 bases and the J segment 4 bases; nucleotides outside the gene matches: 2. There are 14 residues in the CDR3. From germline, CDR1 is LNHDA and CDR2 SQIVND (reference sequence). The CDR3 protein is CASSIGQGAYEQYF. CDR3 DNA: TGTGCCAGTAGTATCGGACAGGGGGCATACGAGCAGTACTTC.

This clone was seen just once. The chain uses TRBV12-5 and TRBJ2-1; no definite D call. The CDR3 runs 13 residues. Germline assignment: CDR1 LGHNT and CDR2 FRNRAP. Between the trimmed V and J ends, which lost 7 bases and 4 bases, there was a span of 11 bases. The DNA of the CDR3 is TGTGCTAGTGCCCCTACCAGATACAATGAGCAGTTCTTC. Translating it yields CASAPTRYNEQFF. Variable domain in full (rest from reference TRBV12-5 and TRBJ2-1): DARVTQTPRHKVTEMGQEVTMRCQPILGHNTVFWYRQTMMQGLELLAYFRNRAPLDDSGMPKDRFSAEMPDATLATLKIQPSEPRDSAVYFCASAPTRYNEQFFGPGTRLTVL.